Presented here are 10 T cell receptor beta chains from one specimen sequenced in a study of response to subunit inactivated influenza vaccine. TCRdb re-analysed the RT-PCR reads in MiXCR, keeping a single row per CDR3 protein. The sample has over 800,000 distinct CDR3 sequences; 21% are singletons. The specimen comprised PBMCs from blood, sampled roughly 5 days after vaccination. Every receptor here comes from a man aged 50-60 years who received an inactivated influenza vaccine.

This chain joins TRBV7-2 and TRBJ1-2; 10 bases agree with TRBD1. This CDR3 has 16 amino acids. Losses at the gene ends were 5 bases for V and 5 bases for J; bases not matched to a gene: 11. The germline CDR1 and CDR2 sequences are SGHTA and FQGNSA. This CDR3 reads CASSRAGQGLGYGYTF. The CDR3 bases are TGTGCCAGCAGCAGAGCGGGACAGGGGCTGGGGTATGGCTACACCTTC.

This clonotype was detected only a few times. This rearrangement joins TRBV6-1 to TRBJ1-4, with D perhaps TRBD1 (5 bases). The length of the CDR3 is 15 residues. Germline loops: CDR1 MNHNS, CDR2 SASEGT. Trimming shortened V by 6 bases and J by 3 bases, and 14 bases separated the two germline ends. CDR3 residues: CASSPQGVPNEKLFF. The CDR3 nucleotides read TGTGCCAGCAGCCCGCAGGGAGTCCCTAATGAAAAACTGTTTTTT.

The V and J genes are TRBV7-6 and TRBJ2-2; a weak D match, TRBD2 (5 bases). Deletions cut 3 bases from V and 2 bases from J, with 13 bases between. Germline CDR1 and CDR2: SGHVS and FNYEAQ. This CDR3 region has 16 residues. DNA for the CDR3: TGTGCCAGCAGCTTCAGTAGGACTGTTAACACCGGGGAGCTGTTTTTT. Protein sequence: CASSFSRTVNTGELFF.

The CDR3 bases are TGCGCCAGCAGGTCGGCTAGCGGGGGGAATGAGCAGTTCTTC. It encodes CASRSASGGNEQFF. This chain joins TRBV10-2 and TRBJ2-1; 11 bases map to TRBD2. CDR1 and CDR2 (germline): WSHSY, SAAADI. The junction had 5 bases not matched to a gene; V was cut back by 6 bases and J by 7 bases. This CDR3 region has 14 residues.

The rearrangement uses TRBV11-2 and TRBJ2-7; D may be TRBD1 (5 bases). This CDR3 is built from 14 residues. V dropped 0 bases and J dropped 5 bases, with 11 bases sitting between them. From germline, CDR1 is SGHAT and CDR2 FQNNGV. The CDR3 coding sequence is TGTGCCAGCAGCTTAGAGGCAGGGTTGAACGAGCAGTACTTC. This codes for CASSLEAGLNEQYF.

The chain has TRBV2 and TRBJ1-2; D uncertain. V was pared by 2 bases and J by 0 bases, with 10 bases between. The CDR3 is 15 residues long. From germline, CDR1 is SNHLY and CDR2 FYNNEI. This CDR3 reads CASSEKRTANYGYTF. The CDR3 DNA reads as TGTGCCAGCAGTGAAAAAAGGACCGCTAACTATGGCTACACCTTC.

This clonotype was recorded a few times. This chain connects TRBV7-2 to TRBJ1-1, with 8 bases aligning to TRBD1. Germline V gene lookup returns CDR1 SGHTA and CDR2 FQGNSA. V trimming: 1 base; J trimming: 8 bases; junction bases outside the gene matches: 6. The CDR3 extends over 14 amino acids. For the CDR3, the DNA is TGTGCCAGCAGCTTAGATGGGACAGGAATCGAAGCTTTCTTT. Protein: CASSLDGTGIEAFF.

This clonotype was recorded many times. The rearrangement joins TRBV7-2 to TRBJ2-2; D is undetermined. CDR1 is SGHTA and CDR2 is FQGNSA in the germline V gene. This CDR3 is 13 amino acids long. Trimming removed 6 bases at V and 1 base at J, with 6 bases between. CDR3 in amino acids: CASSLRNTGELFF. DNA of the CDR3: TGTGCCAGCAGTTTGAGGAACACCGGGGAGCTGTTTTTT.

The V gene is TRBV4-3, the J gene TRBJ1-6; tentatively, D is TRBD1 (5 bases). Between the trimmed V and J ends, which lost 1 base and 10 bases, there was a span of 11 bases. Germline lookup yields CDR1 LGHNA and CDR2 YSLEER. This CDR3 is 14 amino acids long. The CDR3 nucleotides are TGCGCCAGCAGCCAAGTAGGGGAAAAATCACCCCTCCACTTT. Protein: CASSQVGEKSPLHF.

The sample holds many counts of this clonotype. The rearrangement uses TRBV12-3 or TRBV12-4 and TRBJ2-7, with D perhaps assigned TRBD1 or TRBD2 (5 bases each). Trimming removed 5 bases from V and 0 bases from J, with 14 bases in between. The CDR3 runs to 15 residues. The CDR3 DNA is TGTGCCAGCAGTGCAGGGACCTCAAGCTCCTACGAGCAGTACTTC. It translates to CASSAGTSSSYEQYF.